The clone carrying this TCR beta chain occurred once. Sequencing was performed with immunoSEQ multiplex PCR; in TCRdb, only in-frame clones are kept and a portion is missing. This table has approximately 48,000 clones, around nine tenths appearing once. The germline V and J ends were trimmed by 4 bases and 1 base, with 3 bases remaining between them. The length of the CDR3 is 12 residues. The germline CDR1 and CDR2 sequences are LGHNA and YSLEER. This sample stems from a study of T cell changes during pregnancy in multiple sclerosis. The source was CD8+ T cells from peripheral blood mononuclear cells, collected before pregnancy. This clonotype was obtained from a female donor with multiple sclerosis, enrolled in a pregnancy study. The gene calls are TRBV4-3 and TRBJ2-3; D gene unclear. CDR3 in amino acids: CASSRGTDTQYF. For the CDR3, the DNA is TGCGCCAGCAGCCGCGGCACAGATACGCAGTATTTT.